This TCR beta chain was sequenced in a study of shared clonotypes between healthy human individuals. Whole-study findings and limits: Enrolling few donors narrowed the genetic and exposure-history diversity that was represented.

As to this clone: What it binds is not known.

This CDR3 is 15 amino acids long. CDR1 and CDR2 from the germline V gene are SGHRS and YFSETQ. V lost 5 bases, J lost 4 bases, and 18 bases lay in between. Libraries were prepared by immunoSEQ multiplex PCR; TCRdb keeps only in-frame clonotypes and omits some of them. The sample has roughly 1.5 million clones, roughly 98% seen once. This clonotype originated in a man aged 30-40 years in good health. Sequencing used naive CD4+ T cells sorted from blood. Subset noted: CD45RA+ positively selected. The chain is built from TRBV5-1 and TRBJ1-2; D may be TRBD1 (5 bases). CDR3 bases: TGCGCCAGCAGAACCGACGGACACACCTCCTATGGCTACACCTTC. Residues: CASRTDGHTSYGYTF.